One and the same sample provided the 2 T cell receptor beta chains below, sequenced in a study of blood T cell repertoires in COVID-19. Assay used: immunoSEQ multiplex PCR; TCRdb lists only in-frame clones, some missing. The sample lists some 110,000 clones, 60% to 85% seen once, with 5% to 8% in the top ten. Sequencing was performed on peripheral blood. These receptors were obtained from a man aged 65-85 years with acute or convalescent COVID-19.

The rearrangement joins TRBV9 to TRBJ2-1; 8 bases map to TRBD2. The CDR3 runs 18 residues. Germline V gene sequence: CDR1 SGDLS, CDR2 YYNGEE. J lost 0 bases, V lost 2 bases, and 10 bases had no gene match. CDR3 residues: CASSVPAGGFSSYNEQFF. The CDR3 nucleotides read TGTGCCAGCAGCGTGCCTGCGGGAGGCTTTAGCTCCTACAATGAGCAGTTCTTC.

V is TRBV7-6 and J is TRBJ1-2; 9 bases line up with TRBD1. There are 16 residues in the CDR3. Trimming removed 5 bases from V and 3 bases from J; junction bases left unmatched: 10. Germline loops: CDR1 SGHVS, CDR2 FNYEAQ. CDR3 in DNA: TGTGCCAGCAGCCCACGCCCGGACAGGGGTGACTATGGCTACACCTTC. This codes for CASSPRPDRGDYGYTF.